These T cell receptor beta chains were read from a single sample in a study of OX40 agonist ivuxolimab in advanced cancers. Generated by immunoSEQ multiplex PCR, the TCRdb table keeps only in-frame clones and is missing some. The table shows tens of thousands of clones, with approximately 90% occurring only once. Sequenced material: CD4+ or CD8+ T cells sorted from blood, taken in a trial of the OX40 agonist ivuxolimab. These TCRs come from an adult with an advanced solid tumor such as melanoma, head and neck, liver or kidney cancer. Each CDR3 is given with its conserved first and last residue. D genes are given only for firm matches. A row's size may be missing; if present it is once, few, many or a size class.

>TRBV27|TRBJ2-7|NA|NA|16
TGTGCCAGCAGTTTAGACGGAGGGGATTACTCCTACGAGCAGTACTTC
CASSLDGGDYSYEQYF
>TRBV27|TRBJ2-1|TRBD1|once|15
TGTGCCAGCACCTCAGGGACAGGAGGTTACAATGAGCAGTTCTTC
CASTSGTGGYNEQFF
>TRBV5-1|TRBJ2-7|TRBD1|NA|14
TGCGCCAGCAGCTTGGAAGACAGGGTCCACGAGCAGTACTTC
CASSLEDRVHEQYF
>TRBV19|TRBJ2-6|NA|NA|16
TGTGCCAGTGGTCAGGGGGACTACTCTGGGGCCAACGTCCTGACTTTC
CASGQGDYSGANVLTF
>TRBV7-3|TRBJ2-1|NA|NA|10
TGTGCCAGCAGCCGAGGAGAGCAGTTCTTC
CASSRGEQFF
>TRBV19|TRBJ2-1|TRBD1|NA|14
TGTGCCAGTAGGACAGGGGGGGACTACAATGAGCAGTTCTTC
CASRTGGDYNEQFF
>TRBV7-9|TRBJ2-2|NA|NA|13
TGTGCCAGCAGCTCATCGGCGACCGGGGAGCTGTTTTTT
CASSSSATGELFF
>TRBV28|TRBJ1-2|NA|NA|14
TGTGCCAGCAGTTTTGATGGGACTTACTATGGCTACACCTTC
CASSFDGTYYGYTF
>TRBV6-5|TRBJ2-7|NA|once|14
TGTGCCAGCAGTCCCTTAGACAGAGCCTACGAGCAGTACTTC
CASSPLDRAYEQYF
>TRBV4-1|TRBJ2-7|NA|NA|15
TGCGCCAGCAGCCAAGATGCAGGGCGATCCTACGAGCAGTACTTC
CASSQDAGRSYEQYF
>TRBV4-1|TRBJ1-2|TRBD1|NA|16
TGCGCCAGCAGCCAAGATTGGGGGGGACAGTACTATGGCTACACCTTC
CASSQDWGGQYYGYTF
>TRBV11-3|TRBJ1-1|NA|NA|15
TGTGCCAGCAGCTTGACGAGGGGCGGGCTCACTGAAGCTTTCTTT
CASSLTRGGLTEAFF
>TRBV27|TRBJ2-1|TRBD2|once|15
TGTGCCAGCAGTCTGGGACTAGCGGGAGGAGGTGAGCAGTTCTTC
CASSLGLAGGGEQFF
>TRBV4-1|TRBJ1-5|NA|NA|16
TGCGCCAGCAGCCAAGATGGGTCCGGGGCGGGTCAGCCCCAGCATTTT
CASSQDGSGAGQPQHF
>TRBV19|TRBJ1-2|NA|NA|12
TGTGCCAGTAACGAAGGGAACTATGGCTACACCTTC
CASNEGNYGYTF
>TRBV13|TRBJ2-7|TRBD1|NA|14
TGTGCCAGCAGCCCGGGACAGGGGGCCTACGAGCAGTACTTC
CASSPGQGAYEQYF
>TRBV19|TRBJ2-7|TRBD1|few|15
TGTGCCAGTCCCCCGGGACAGGGAAGGGCTGGCGAGCAGTACTTC
CASPPGQGRAGEQYF
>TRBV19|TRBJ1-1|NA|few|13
TGTGCCAGTAGTATATACCAGAACACTGAAGCTTTCTTT
CASSIYQNTEAFF
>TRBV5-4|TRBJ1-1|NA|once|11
TGTGCCAGCAGCTCAGGGGCTGAAGCTTTCTTT
CASSSGAEAFF
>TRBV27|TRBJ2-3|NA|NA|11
TGTGCCAATTCTAGCACAGATACGCAGTATTTT
CANSSTDTQYF
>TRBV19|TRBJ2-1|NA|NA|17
TGTGCCAGTAGTATAAATTCCCGGACACCAAATTACAATGAGCAGTTCTTC
CASSINSRTPNYNEQFF
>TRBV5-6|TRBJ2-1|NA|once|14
TGTGCCAGCAGCTTGGACAGATCCTACAATGAGCAGTTCTTC
CASSLDRSYNEQFF
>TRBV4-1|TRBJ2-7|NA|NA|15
TGCGCCAGCAGCCAAGAGGGGGCCTCGACGGCCGAGCAGTACTTC
CASSQEGASTAEQYF
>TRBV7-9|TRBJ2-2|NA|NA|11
TGTGCCAGCAGCATAGCGTGGGAGCTGTTTTTT
CASSIAWELFF
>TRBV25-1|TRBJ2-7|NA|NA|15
TGTGCCAGCAGTGACGGGACGTCGGATTCCTACGAGCAGTACTTC
CASSDGTSDSYEQYF
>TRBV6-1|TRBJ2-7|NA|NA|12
TGTGCCAGCAGTGAGTGGGGCTACGAGCAGTACTTC
CASSEWGYEQYF
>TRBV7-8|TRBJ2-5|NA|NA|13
TGTGCCAGCAGCAAAGGCCAGGGGGAGACCCAGTACTTC
CASSKGQGETQYF
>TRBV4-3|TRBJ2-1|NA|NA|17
TGCGCCAGCAGCCACACTCGAGTAGAAGTATCCTACAATGAGCAGTTCTTC
CASSHTRVEVSYNEQFF
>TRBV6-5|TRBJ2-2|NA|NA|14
TGTGCCAGCAGTTATTTGACGGTGGACGGGGAGCTGTTTTTT
CASSYLTVDGELFF
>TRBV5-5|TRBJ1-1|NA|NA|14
TGTGCCAGCAGCTTAGGCAGGGGCCTCCGTGAAGCTTTCTTT
CASSLGRGLREAFF
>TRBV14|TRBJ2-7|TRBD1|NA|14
TGTGCCAGCAGCCACGGACAGGGCCCCTACGAGCAGTACTTC
CASSHGQGPYEQYF
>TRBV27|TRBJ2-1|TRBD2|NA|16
TGTGCCAGCAGTCCACTAGCGGGAGGGCTTTTCAATGAGCAGTTCTTC
CASSPLAGGLFNEQFF
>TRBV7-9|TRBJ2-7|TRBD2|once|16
TGTGCCAGCAGCTTAGCGATGGAGCGGGAGGTTTACGAGCAGTACTTC
CASSLAMEREVYEQYF
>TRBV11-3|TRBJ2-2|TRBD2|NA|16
TGTGCCAGCAGCCGATACGAGGGAGGGGACACCGGGGAGCTGTTTTTT
CASSRYEGGDTGELFF
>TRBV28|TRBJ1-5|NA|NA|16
TGTGCCAGCAGTTCCCCCCGGGAAGGGAGCAATCAGCCCCAGCATTTT
CASSSPREGSNQPQHF
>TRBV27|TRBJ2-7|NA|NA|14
TGTGCCAGCAGTTTGCGCGGAACCCTCTACGAGCAGTACTTC
CASSLRGTLYEQYF
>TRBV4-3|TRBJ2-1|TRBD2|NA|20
TGCGCCAGCAGCCAAGAGGCCAACATAGCGGGAGGGCCCTTCTACAATGAGCAGTTCTTC
CASSQEANIAGGPFYNEQFF
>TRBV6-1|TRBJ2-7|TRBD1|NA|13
TGTGCCAGCATTTGGACAGGGGGCTACGAGCAGTACTTC
CASIWTGGYEQYF
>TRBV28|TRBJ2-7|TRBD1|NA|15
TGTGCCAGCAGTTCCCGGGGACAGGGGGCCTACGAGCAGTACTTC
CASSSRGQGAYEQYF
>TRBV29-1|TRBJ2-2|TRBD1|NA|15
TGCAGCACGACGGGACAGGACTCGAACACCGGGGAGCTGTTTTTT
CSTTGQDSNTGELFF
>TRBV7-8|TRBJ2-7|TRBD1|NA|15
TGTGCCAGCCACCAAGGGGGACAGGGGAACTACGAGCAGTACTTC
CASHQGGQGNYEQYF
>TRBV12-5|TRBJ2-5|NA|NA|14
TGTGCTAGTGGTTTGGGGGGGCGGCGAGAGACCCAGTACTTC
CASGLGGRRETQYF